The 27 T cell receptor beta chains below were found in one sample sequenced in a study of cytomegalovirus exposure and HLA in healthy donors (dated 2017 in TCRdb). Library preparation was by the immunoSEQ multiplex PCR assay. A mixture of 60 forward primers for TCR Vbeta segments and 13 reverse primers for TCR Jbeta segments was used in the multiplex PCR. Drawn from immuneACCESS, this table holds only the in-frame rearrangements with V and J called that TCRdb kept. Clones are partly lost; checked studies trace under half to an unresolved V gene and leave the rest unexplained. This sample has approximately 130,000 clones in its table, and 60% to 85% of those were observed once. The leading ten clones occupy approximately 3.6% of the sample. The sample was PBMCs. These receptor sequences come from a man aged 25-45 years in good health and CMV-seronegative.

Only a few counts were recorded for this clone. The gene calls are TRBV19 and TRBJ1-2; 7 nucleotides line up with TRBD1. V was clipped by 5 bases and J by 4 bases; unmatched bases: 4. From germline, CDR1 is LNHDA and CDR2 SQIVND (reference sequence). The length of the CDR3 is 13 residues. CDR3 sequence (DNA): TGTGCCAGTAGTTTAGGGGGCCTCTATGGCTACACCTTC. Amino acids: CASSLGGLYGYTF.

This sequence joins TRBV28 and TRBJ1-1, with D possibly matching TRBD1 (6 bases). Trimming shortened V by 6 bases and J by 5 bases, and 13 bases separated the two germline ends. The length of the CDR3 is 13 residues. Looked up from germline, CDR1 is MDHEN and CDR2 is SYDVKM. The CDR3 DNA follows: TGTGCCAGCAGACTACAGGGAGGGACTGAAGCTTTCTTT. Amino acids: CASRLQGGTEAFF.

This clone came up a few times. CDR3 region: CASSSGGQAGYGYTF. The CDR3 coding sequence is TGTGCCAGCAGTTCAGGCGGACAGGCCGGCTATGGCTACACCTTC. V and J are TRBV28 and TRBJ1-2, with 7 bases aligning to TRBD1. The CDR3 extends over 15 amino acids. Germline CDR1 and CDR2: MDHEN and SYDVKM. Trimming cost V 4 bases and J 4 bases; bases outside gene matches: 9.

The count of this clone is one. The chain joins TRBV28 to TRBJ1-2, with unresolved D. The V gene lost 7 bases and the J gene lost 2 bases, with 14 bases spanning the gap. Germline V gives CDR1 MDHEN, CDR2 SYDVKM. The CDR3 spans 14 residues. CDR3 nucleotide sequence: TGTGCCAGCACCCAAATCGGAGAAAACTATGGCTACACCTTC. Its translation: CASTQIGENYGYTF.

The chain recombines TRBV6-5 with TRBJ1-2, with 9 positions matching TRBD1. This CDR3 region has 14 residues. CDR1 is MNHEY and CDR2 is SVGAGI in the germline V gene. Trimming removed 4 bases from V and 6 bases from J; junction bases left unmatched: 6. The CDR3 spells CASSWGTGSDGYTF. The DNA for the CDR3 is TGTGCCAGCAGTTGGGGGACAGGGTCGGATGGCTACACCTTC.

V gene TRBV6-5 combines with J gene TRBJ2-6; TRBD1 is a possible D gene (6 bases). The CDR3 contains 14 residues. CDR1 MNHEY and CDR2 SVGAGI come from the germline V gene. Trimming took 2 bases from V and 10 from J, leaving 12 bases between them. The CDR3 here is CASSYADSSNVLTF. Written as DNA, the CDR3 is TGTGCCAGCAGTTACGCGGACAGCTCGAACGTCCTGACTTTC.

The rearrangement joins TRBV28 to TRBJ2-7; the D gene is possibly TRBD1 (5 bases). The V gene's germline CDR1 is MDHEN and CDR2 SYDVKM. V was trimmed by 5 bases and J by 2 bases, leaving 16 bases between them. The CDR3 covers 15 residues. CDR3 loop: CASSPSGWAAYEQYF. The CDR3 DNA is TGTGCCAGCAGTCCGTCAGGGTGGGCAGCCTACGAGCAGTACTTC. The entire variable domain, with the rest obtained from reference TRBV28 and TRBJ2-7, is as follows: DVKVTQSSRYLVKRTGEKVFLECVQDMDHENMFWYRQDPGLGLRLIYFSYDVKMKEKGDIPEGYSVSREKKERFSLILESASTNQTSMYLCASSPSGWAAYEQYFGPGTRLTVT.

CDR3 nucleotide sequence: TGTGCCAGTAGTATTTATGGACAGGTCGCGGAGCAGTACTTC. This codes for CASSIYGQVAEQYF. The V call is TRBV19, the J call TRBJ2-7, with 7 bases fitting TRBD1. The germline gives CDR1 LNHDA, CDR2 SQIVND (reference sequence). The CDR3 contains 14 residues. V shed 3 bases and J 7 bases; nucleotides not matched to a gene: 9.

This clone was counted once. The chain recombines TRBV27 with TRBJ1-2, with 9 bases lining up with TRBD1. The CDR3 is 17 amino acids. V lost 8 bases, J lost 0 bases, and 13 bases stayed unmatched. CDR1 is MNHEY, CDR2 SMNVEV, per germline (reference sequence). The CDR3 nucleotides are TGTGCCAGCGCCCAAGACAGGGGGAACCCAACTAACTATGGCTACACCTTC. This sequence encodes CASAQDRGNPTNYGYTF.

The chain is built from TRBV12-5 and TRBJ2-1; 9 bases map to TRBD2. This CDR3 is built from 17 residues. Germline values: CDR1 LGHNT, CDR2 FRNRAP. Unmatched junction bases numbered 8, after V lost 3 bases and J lost 2 bases. DNA for the CDR3: TGTGCTAGTGGTTTCGCCCGACTAGCGGAGACCTACAATGAGCAGTTCTTC. This encodes CASGFARLAETYNEQFF.

The table lists this clone with a count of one. V usage is TRBV28 and J usage is TRBJ2-1; TRBD1 matches 8 bases. The germline gives CDR1 MDHEN, CDR2 SYDVKM. With V trimmed by 2 bases and J by 8 bases, 11 bases remained unmatched. The CDR3 contains 16 residues. CDR3 DNA: TGTGCCAGCAGTTTACGCGGGACAGGTCGTGAGGATGAGCAGTTCTTC. It is translated as CASSLRGTGREDEQFF.

The gene calls are TRBV30 and TRBJ1-1, with 7 bases fitting TRBD1. V was pared by 4 bases and J by 1 base, with 3 bases of the junction left unmatched. CDR1 and CDR2 from the germline V gene are GTSNPN and SVGIG (reference sequence). The CDR3 extends over 13 amino acids. The DNA for the CDR3 is TGTGCCTGGACGGGACAGAGGAACACTGAAGCTTTCTTT. It is translated as CAWTGQRNTEAFF.

The chain is built from TRBV6-1 and TRBJ2-7, with 7 bases matching TRBD1. This CDR3 comprises 14 residues. With V trimmed by 4 bases and J by 3 bases, 6 bases remained unmatched. Germline assignment: CDR1 MNHNS and CDR2 SASEGT. This CDR3 reads CASSAPGQNYEQYF. For the CDR3, the DNA is TGTGCCAGCAGTGCACCGGGACAGAACTACGAGCAGTACTTC.

V gene TRBV6-4 combines with J gene TRBJ2-1, with 7 bases lining up with TRBD1. CDR3 length equals 13 residues. Germline CDR1 MRHNA, CDR2 SNTAGT. J was trimmed by 7 bases and V by 9 bases; bases with no gene match: 9. CDR3 loop: CASSGTDTNEQFF. DNA of the CDR3: TGTGCCAGTTCCGGGACAGATACAAATGAGCAGTTCTTC.

This clone has a handful of counts. The chain combines TRBV1 with TRBJ2-7; the DNA was not compared with TRBD2, the D call given in the table. TRBV1 is termed a pseudogene. This CDR3 contains 16 residues. This chain's CDR3 is CTSSQCLAGGINEQYF. CDR3 sequence (DNA): TGCACCAGCAGCCAATGTCTAGCGGGAGGGATCAACGAGCAGTACTTC.

The chain combines TRBV28 with TRBJ2-7; D possibly corresponds to TRBD2 (5 bases). The CDR3 covers 13 residues. Per the germline V gene, CDR1 is MDHEN and CDR2 is SYDVKM. V shed 2 bases and J shed 4 bases, with 9 bases lying between them. The CDR3 bases are TGTGCCAGCAGTTTAAGCGGACGGTACGAGCAGTACTTC. Its protein product is CASSLSGRYEQYF.

V usage is TRBV30 and J usage is TRBJ1-1; no definite D call. Germline lookup yields CDR1 GTSNPN and CDR2 SVGIG (reference sequence). V lost 0 bases to trimming and J lost 5 bases, with 10 bases between them. CDR3 size: 13 residues. The CDR3 is CAWSVMSPTEAFF. The DNA for the CDR3 is TGTGCCTGGAGTGTTATGTCCCCGACTGAAGCTTTCTTT.

The rearrangement joins TRBV5-1 to TRBJ2-1; the match to TRBD1 covers 9 bases. CDR1 and CDR2 from the germline V gene are SGHRS and YFSETQ. J was trimmed by 7 bases and V by 4 bases; bases with no gene match: 12. The CDR3 contains 16 residues. CDR3 residues: CASSQGVGTGSNEQFF. CDR3 in DNA: TGCGCCAGCAGCCAAGGGGTGGGGACAGGGTCTAATGAGCAGTTCTTC.

The chain carries TRBV7-2 and TRBJ1-5; TRBD1 might be the D (5 bases). The CDR3 is made up of 14 amino acids. Trimming removed 5 bases at V and 6 bases at J, with 14 bases between. Per germline, CDR1 SGHTA and CDR2 FQGNSA. CDR3: CASSPPGGVQPQHF. The CDR3 DNA is TGTGCCAGCAGCCCCCCCGGGGGGGTTCAGCCCCAGCATTTT.

J is TRBJ1-3 and V is TRBV19, with D possibly being TRBD1 (6 bases). Between the trimmed V and J ends, which lost 7 bases and 8 bases, there was a span of 18 bases. The CDR3 extends over 14 amino acids. Germline V gene lookup returns CDR1 LNHDA and CDR2 SQIVND (reference sequence). CDR3 protein: CASTLRQAADTIYF. The CDR3 DNA sequence: TGTGCCAGTACTCTACGACAGGCAGCAGACACCATATATTTT.

With regard to this clone: This specimen includes other DNA sequences encoding the same CDR3. For the CDR3, the DNA is TGCGCCAGCAGCTTGGAGGGCGGGAGTTCCTACAATGAGCAGTTCTTC. This gives the protein CASSLEGGSSYNEQFF. The V and J genes are TRBV5-1 and TRBJ2-1; 7 bases agree with TRBD2. Germline lookup yields CDR1 SGHRS and CDR2 YFSETQ. The J segment lost 1 base and the V segment lost 0 bases, leaving 4 bases of the junction unmatched. The CDR3 contains 16 residues.

The chain couples TRBV4-1 to TRBJ1-1; D remains unclear. CDR1 MGHRA and CDR2 YSYEKL come from the germline V gene. The V gene lost 0 bases and the J gene lost 4 bases, with 9 bases spanning the gap. There are 14 residues in the CDR3. The CDR3 spells CASSQEIRSTEAFF. As DNA, the CDR3 is TGCGCCAGCAGCCAAGAAATCCGTAGCACTGAAGCTTTCTTT.

V usage is TRBV28 and J usage is TRBJ2-1; tentatively, D is TRBD2 (6 bases). Trimming removed 7 bases at V and 15 bases at J, with 16 bases between. The CDR3 runs 11 residues. Per germline, CDR1 MDHEN and CDR2 SYDVKM. CDR3 DNA: TGTGCCAGCAAGACGCGCGGGACGGGGTTCTTC. Encoded protein: CASKTRGTGFF.

This clone was seen only a few times. The rearrangement links TRBV6-5 to TRBJ2-7; perhaps TRBD2 as D (5 bases). V was trimmed by 6 bases and J by 4 bases, leaving 16 bases between them. Germline V gives CDR1 MNHEY, CDR2 SVGAGI. There are 14 residues in the CDR3. The CDR3 nucleotides are TGTGCCAGCAGCTCCGGGGTACTCGCGTACGAGCAGTACTTC. This gives the protein CASSSGVLAYEQYF.

The chain has TRBV9 and TRBJ1-3, with a tentative D call TRBD1 (6 bases). V lost 0 bases to trimming and J lost 3 bases, with 22 bases between them. The CDR3 length is 19 residues. Germline V gives CDR1 SGDLS, CDR2 YYNGEE. CDR3 sequence: CASSVVGGAGGWNGNTIYF. The CDR3 DNA is TGTGCCAGCAGCGTAGTTGGGGGCGCGGGAGGCTGGAATGGAAACACCATATATTTT.

The rearrangement joins TRBV5-1 to TRBJ2-2, with D tentatively TRBD1 (6 bases). Deletions cut 6 bases from V and 8 bases from J, with 11 bases between. Germline-derived CDR1 and CDR2 are SGHRS and YFSETQ. The CDR3 spans 12 residues. CDR3 nucleotides: TGCGCCAGCAAGCAGGGGCTAGGGGAGCTGTTTTTT. This gives the protein CASKQGLGELFF.

The J gene is TRBJ1-2, the V gene TRBV10-3; a possible D gene is TRBD1 (6 bases). Trimming took 5 bases from V and 3 from J, leaving 10 bases between them. Germline CDR1 is ENHRY and CDR2 is SYGVKD. This CDR3 is 13 amino acids long. The DNA for the CDR3 is TGTGCCATCAGTTACAGGGTGGACTATGGCTACACCTTC. Amino acid sequence: CAISYRVDYGYTF.